This entry describes one T cell receptor beta chain. CDR1 is LNHDA, CDR2 SQIVND, per germline (reference sequence). Trimming removed 4 bases at V and 0 bases at J, with 7 bases between. This CDR3 is 15 amino acids long. These data originate in a study of blood T cell repertoires in COVID-19. Study at large: Samples representing acute and convalescent COVID-19 were sourced from the United States, Italy and Spain. PBMCs, B-cell-depleted T cells, or T cells were the source of the cDNA or gDNA that made up the material.

In the original analysis: Reference gene primer amplification yielded estimated nucleated cell counts. This table comes from immunoSEQ multiplex PCR, and its TCRdb copy is limited to in-frame clones, with some not included. Clone size and V and J calls were adopted from that table, with D and trimming inferred from the DNA. Among fewer than 65,000 clones listed, 70% to 80% were seen once. Sequencing used peripheral blood. J is TRBJ2-6 and V is TRBV19; possible D gene TRBD1, 5 bases. The receptor comes from a man in his 70s with acute or convalescent COVID-19. The CDR3 reads CASSTRGSGANVLTF. DNA of the CDR3: TGTGCCAGTAGTACTAGGGGCTCTGGGGCCAACGTCCTGACTTTC.